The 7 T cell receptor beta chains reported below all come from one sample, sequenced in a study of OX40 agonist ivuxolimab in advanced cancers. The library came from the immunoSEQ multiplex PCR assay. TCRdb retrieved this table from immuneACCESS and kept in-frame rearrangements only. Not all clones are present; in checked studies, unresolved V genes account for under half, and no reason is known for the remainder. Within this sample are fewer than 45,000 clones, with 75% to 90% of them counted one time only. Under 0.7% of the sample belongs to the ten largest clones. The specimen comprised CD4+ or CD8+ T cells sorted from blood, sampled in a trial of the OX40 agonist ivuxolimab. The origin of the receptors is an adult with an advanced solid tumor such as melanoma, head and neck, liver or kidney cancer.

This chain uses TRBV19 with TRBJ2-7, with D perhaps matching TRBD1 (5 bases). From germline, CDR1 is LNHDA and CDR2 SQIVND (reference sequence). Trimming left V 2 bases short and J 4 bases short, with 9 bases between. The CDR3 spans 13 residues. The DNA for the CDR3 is TGTGCCAGTAGTATAATGGCAGGGTACGAGCAGTACTTC. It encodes CASSIMAGYEQYF. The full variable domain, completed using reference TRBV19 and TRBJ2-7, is DGGITQSPKYLFRKEGQNVTLSCEQNLNHDAMYWYRQDPGQGLRLIYYSQIVNDFQKGDIAEGYSVSREKKESFPLTVTSAQKNPTAFYLCASSIMAGYEQYFGPGTRLTVT.

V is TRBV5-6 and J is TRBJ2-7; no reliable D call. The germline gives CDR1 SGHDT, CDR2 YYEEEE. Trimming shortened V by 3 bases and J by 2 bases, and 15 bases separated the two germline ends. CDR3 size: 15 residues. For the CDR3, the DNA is TGTGCCAGCAGCTCCTGGCGGAAGGGAACCTACGAGCAGTACTTC. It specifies CASSSWRKGTYEQYF.

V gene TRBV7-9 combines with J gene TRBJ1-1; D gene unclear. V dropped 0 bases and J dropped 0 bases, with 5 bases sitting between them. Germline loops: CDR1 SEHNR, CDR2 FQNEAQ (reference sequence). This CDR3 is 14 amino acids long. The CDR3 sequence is CASSLAEMNTEAFF. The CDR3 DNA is TGTGCCAGCAGCTTAGCAGAAATGAACACTGAAGCTTTCTTT.

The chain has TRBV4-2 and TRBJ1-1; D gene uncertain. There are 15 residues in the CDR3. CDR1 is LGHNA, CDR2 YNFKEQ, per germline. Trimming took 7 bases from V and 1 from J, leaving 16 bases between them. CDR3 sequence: CASTRNVLENTEAFF. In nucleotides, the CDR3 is TGTGCCAGCACCAGGAACGTCCTGGAGAACACTGAAGCTTTCTTT.

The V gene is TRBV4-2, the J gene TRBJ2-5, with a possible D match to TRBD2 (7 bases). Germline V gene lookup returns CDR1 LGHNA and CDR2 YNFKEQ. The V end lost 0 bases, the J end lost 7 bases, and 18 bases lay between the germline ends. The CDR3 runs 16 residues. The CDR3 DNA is TGTGCCAGCAGCCAAGACGGAGTGGGGGGGCCCAGGACCCAGTACTTC. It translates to CASSQDGVGGPRTQYF.

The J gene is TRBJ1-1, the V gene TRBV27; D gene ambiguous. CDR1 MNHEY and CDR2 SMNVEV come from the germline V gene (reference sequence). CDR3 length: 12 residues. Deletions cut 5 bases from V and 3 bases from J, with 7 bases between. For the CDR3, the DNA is TGTGCCAGCAGTCGGCCCCACACTGAAGCTTTCTTT. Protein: CASSRPHTEAFF.

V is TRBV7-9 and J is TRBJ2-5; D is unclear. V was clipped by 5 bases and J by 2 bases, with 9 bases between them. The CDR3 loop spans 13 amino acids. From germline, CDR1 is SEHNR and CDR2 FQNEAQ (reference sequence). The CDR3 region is CASSTDWQETQYF. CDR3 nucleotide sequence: TGTGCCAGCAGCACCGACTGGCAAGAGACCCAGTACTTC.